This entry describes one T cell receptor beta chain. This clonotype occurred many times. No cognate antigen has been identified for it. Per-nucleotide qualities are absent, and no much larger clonotype sits a single base away. Library preparation was by 5' RACE. The sequencer was an Illumina HiSeq 2000. Template switching added a universal primer binding site, and the final cDNA carried a unique molecular identifier that allowed TCR cDNA molecules to be counted accurately. Specific primers in the conserved constant-segment region were used to synthesize first-strand cDNA for TCR alpha and beta chains. Each cDNA library was double barcoded, with a SMART-Mk sample barcode plus Illumina barcodes, to control for contamination. TruSeq adapter sequences and Illumina sample barcodes were added in two successive PCR steps. The Illumina HiSeq platform was used with custom primers to sequence TCR alpha and beta cDNA libraries. In the original analysis: Raw reads were processed with MiGEC to extract unique molecular identifiers, and MiXCR was used to determine CDR3 positions. For each individual, recombination models were inferred using an EM algorithm with the repgenHMM and IGoR tools. The tcR package in R was used for shared clonotype analysis, with sharing normalized by the product of cloneset sizes. To study raw recombination without the effects of thymic and clonal selection, out-of-frame nonproductive sequences were analyzed. The public reads were reprocessed in TCRdb via fastp at Q25 and MiXCR, keeping in-frame beta chains. Rows with a matching CDR3 protein are joined into one entry that keeps the most common DNA and genes. These V and J calls derive from TCRdb rather than the authors' analysis. For this sample there are some 560,000 distinct CDR3 sequences; roughly 9.5% appear just once. 2.5% to 3% of the sample rests with the top ten.

Every donor was a healthy Caucasian. The twin cohort comprised three pairs of female monozygotic twins, all aged roughly 18 to 30 years. RNA for TCR libraries was isolated from peripheral blood mononuclear cells. The entry originates in a study of identical twins listed by TCRdb under 2016. With respect to the entire study: To test whether fetal clonotypes persist, this study deep-sequenced TCR alpha and beta repertoires from monozygotic twins, from unrelated adults of various ages, and from cord blood. To rule out contamination, replicate twin experiments were performed at different times with different library preparation protocols. Beyond this particular receptor, the publication reports: Zero-insertion analyses could be partly confounded by invariant T cells such as MAIT and iNKT, although diverse VJ usage argued against such confounding for most clonotypes. The excess sharing between twins in beta out-of-frame sequences was weaker because fewer shared sequences reduced the signal-to-noise ratio. Abundant cord blood beta clonotypes had fewer insertions, young adult naive repertoires showed a similar but weaker trend, and memory repertoires showed no such trend. Out-of-frame TCR alpha sharing in monozygotic twins was systematically underestimated by recombination models, whereas sharing between unrelated individuals was in agreement with the recombination models. Out-of-frame TCR alpha sequences shared between twins showed an excess of low generation-probability sequences compared with coincidental sharing between unrelated individuals. Because the same donors could not be followed over many years, the conclusions depended on cross-sectional statistical analysis.

These data were likewise used in another study, on yellow fever vaccine responses in identical twins. The second paper further reports: According to the authors, the vaccine-induced T cell response in identical twins seemed to be partly convergent and partly specific to each individual. The study precisely tracked vaccine-responding T cell clones in identical twins.

The sample was PBMCs. This receptor was obtained from a woman in her late teens or twenties in good health.

The sequence in DNA is TGTGCCAGCAGTGAAGAAGGGACAGGCGGCCACTACAATCAGCCCCAGCATTTT. Its protein product is CASSEEGTGGHYNQPQHF. This receptor chain uses TRBV2 and TRBJ1-5, and 8 junction bases match TRBD1. The CDR3 spans 18 residues, from the cysteine through the phenylalanine. CDR3 DNA is the only sequence kept; it has 54 bases, read in frame from the first base. At the junction V is shortened by 1 base and J by 3 bases; bases outside the gene matches: 11. Reading the germline V gene gives CDR1 SNHLY and CDR2 FYNNEI.